What follows are 13 T cell receptor beta chains derived from one specimen sequenced in a study of OX40 agonist ivuxolimab in advanced cancers. Assay: immunoSEQ multiplex PCR; the TCRdb copy retains only in-frame clones and omits some. The sample yields nearly 45,000 clones, 84% seen once. The source was CD4+ or CD8+ T cells sorted from blood, collected in a trial of the OX40 agonist ivuxolimab. Receptors originate from an adult with an advanced solid tumor such as melanoma, head and neck, liver or kidney cancer.

The chain uses TRBV13 and TRBJ2-5, with 9 bases matching TRBD2. V shed 3 bases and J 5 bases; nucleotides not matched to a gene: 7. This CDR3 is 15 amino acids long. Germline V gene sequence: CDR1 PRHDT, CDR2 FYEKMQ (reference sequence). The CDR3 here is CASSLGASGEETQYF. The CDR3 DNA is TGTGCCAGCAGCTTGGGGGCTAGCGGGGAGGAGACCCAGTACTTC.

The chain is built from TRBV10-3 and TRBJ2-7; D is ambiguous. This CDR3 is 14 amino acids long. Germline assignment: CDR1 ENHRY and CDR2 SYGVKD. V lost 2 bases, J lost 3 bases, and 11 bases lay in between. The CDR3 coding sequence is TGTGCCATCAGTGAGGGTGTAGGCGGCTACGAGCAGTACTTC. Protein product: CAISEGVGGYEQYF.

This clone was seen once. The V call is TRBV7-9, the J call TRBJ2-3, with a possible D match to TRBD2 (5 bases). Germline values: CDR1 SEHNR, CDR2 FQNEAQ (reference sequence). This CDR3 region has 15 residues. Trimming took 1 base from V and 2 from J, leaving 10 bases between them. For the CDR3, the DNA is TGTGCCAGCAGCTTAGTTGAGGGTTTCACAGATACGCAGTATTTT. Translated: CASSLVEGFTDTQYF. Full variable domain (missing parts from reference TRBV7-9 and TRBJ2-3): DTGVSQNPRHKITKRGQNVTFRCDPISEHNRLYWYRQTLGQGPEFLTYFQNEAQLEKSRLLSDRFSAERPKGSFSTLEIQRTEQGDSAMYLCASSLVEGFTDTQYFGPGTRLTVL.

V is TRBV28 and J is TRBJ2-7; D is uncertain. Per the germline V gene, CDR1 is MDHEN and CDR2 is SYDVKM. Trimming left V 6 bases short and J 2 bases short, with 20 bases between. This CDR3 comprises 16 residues. CDR3 nucleotides: TGTGCCAGCAGCACTATCCGACGATCCCCTACCTACGAGCAGTACTTC. Its protein is CASSTIRRSPTYEQYF.

This chain joins TRBV4-1 and TRBJ2-3; D is tentatively TRBD1 or TRBD2 (9 bases each). Trimming pared 2 bases from V and 9 bases from J, leaving 18 bases between. Per the germline V gene, CDR1 is MGHRA and CDR2 is YSYEKL. The CDR3 covers 15 residues. CDR3 sequence: CASSQWTGAGGTQYF. The CDR3, as DNA: TGCGCCAGCAGCCAATGGACAGGGGCGGGGGGGACGCAGTATTTT.

The chain recombines TRBV7-8 with TRBJ2-7; no definite D call. Germline lookup yields CDR1 SGHVS and CDR2 FQNEAQ. V was pared by 2 bases and J by 2 bases, with 10 bases between. The CDR3 is 14 amino acids. DNA of the CDR3: TGTGCCAGCAGCTTATTCCCAGGCGCCTACGAGCAGTACTTC. Translated, it gives CASSLFPGAYEQYF.

This chain uses TRBV2 with TRBJ1-1; D not certain. Germline V gene data show CDR1 as SNHLY and CDR2 as FYNNEI. The CDR3 has 11 amino acids. V lost 6 bases to trimming and J lost 4 bases, with 6 bases between them. CDR3 sequence reads: CASRGGTEAFF. CDR3 sequence (DNA): TGTGCCAGCAGGGGTGGCACTGAAGCTTTCTTT.

About this clone: The junction departs from germline at one end; a sequencing error may be responsible. Other DNA sequences from this sample encode an identical CDR3 as well. This chain links TRBV4-1 with TRBJ2-7; 9 nucleotides line up with TRBD2. The CDR3 is 15 residues long. CDR1 and CDR2 (germline): MGHRA, YSYEKL. DNA for the CDR3: TGCGCTAGCAGCCAAGTAACTAGCGGGTCCTACGAGCAGTACTTC. Translating it yields CASSQVTSGSYEQYF.

The rearrangement uses TRBV28 and TRBJ2-7, with D perhaps matching TRBD1 (5 bases). The CDR3 covers 14 residues. Per germline, CDR1 MDHEN and CDR2 SYDVKM. Trimming pared 10 bases from V and 3 bases from J, leaving 19 bases between. In nucleotides, the CDR3 is TGTGCCACCCGACCCGCAGGGTTACTCTACGAGCAGTACTTC. Protein: CATRPAGLLYEQYF.

The chain links TRBV19 to TRBJ1-5, with 12 bases that match TRBD1. The trim removed 5 bases at V and 11 bases at J, leaving 10 bases unmatched. Germline V gene lookup returns CDR1 LNHDA and CDR2 SQIVND (reference sequence). CDR3 length: 15 amino acids. CDR3 DNA sequence: TGTGCCAGTAGTGAGTCCGGGACAGGGGGCGCGGCCCAGCATTTT. It codes for CASSESGTGGAAQHF.

This clone was counted a single time. The chain carries TRBV7-8 and TRBJ2-3, with TRBD2 matching 13 bases. This CDR3 region has 17 residues. Germline CDR1 and CDR2: SGHVS and FQNEAQ. The V gene end was trimmed by 5 bases and the J gene end by 3 bases; junction bases not matched to a gene: 8. The CDR3 sequence: CASSPTSGGARTDTQYF. The CDR3 DNA follows: TGTGCCAGCAGCCCTACTAGCGGGGGGGCAAGGACAGATACGCAGTATTTT.

This chain links TRBV9 with TRBJ2-7; D is uncertain. In germline, CDR1 is SGDLS, CDR2 YYNGEE. The CDR3 consists of 13 residues. Trimming removed 0 bases at V and 5 bases at J, with 9 bases between. Here the CDR3 reads CASSVGGRDEQYF. The CDR3 coding sequence is TGTGCCAGCAGCGTAGGGGGTAGGGACGAGCAGTACTTC. Filled out from reference TRBV9 and TRBJ2-7, the complete variable domain reads DSGVTQTPKHLITATGQRVTLRCSPRSGDLSVYWYQQSLDQGLQFLIQYYNGEERAKGNILERFSAQQFPDLHSELNLSSLELGDSALYFCASSVGGRDEQYFGPGTRLTVT.

This clone turned up a few times. The genes are TRBV18 and TRBJ2-7, with 8 bases that match TRBD1. V gave up 3 bases and J gave up 7 bases; unmatched junction bases: 14. This CDR3 comprises 16 residues. Germline V gives CDR1 KGHSH, CDR2 LQKENI. CDR3 nucleotide sequence: TGTGCCAGCTCACCCCCTCCGGGACAGGTTCAGGGGGAGCAGTACTTC. This gives the protein CASSPPPGQVQGEQYF.